This T cell receptor (beta chain) was sequenced during a study of blood T cell repertoires in COVID-19 (dated by TCRdb to the early 2020s). The study in broad terms: Samples covering the acute and convalescent phases of COVID-19 were provided by collaborators in the United States, Italy and Spain. A de-identified subject ID, COVID-19 status, age in years and sex were almost always included in the sample metadata. The repertoires were released in a freely available public database meant as a resource for research on the immune response to SARS-CoV-2. Where available, HLA class I and class II types were taken from metadata supplied by the sample provider and were not determined by assay-based typing. The samples were drawn from two sources: the first 160 participants of the ongoing ImmuneRACE study, and 1,000 to 1,500 subjects contributed by 6 global collaborators. The prospective study material was composed of cDNA or gDNA derived from T cells, B-cell-depleted T cells, or PBMCs. Subjects who had been exposed to COVID-19, were actively infected with it, or had recovered from it provided the deeply sampled blood TCRbeta repertoires that made up the dataset. The study at large found these results: How much clinical and demographic metadata was included differed by source and by participant, and the metadata was provided uncurated.

Another Seattle source contributed samples from volunteer blood donors who had recovered from COVID-19. Each collaborating institution followed its own protocols to collect whole blood in K2EDTA tubes. Collaborator samples were shipped for TCRbeta analysis as frozen whole blood, isolated PBMCs, or DNA extracted from either sample type. TCRbeta CDR3 regions were amplified from genomic DNA by means of the immunoSEQ Assay, a bias-controlled multiplex PCR. Per the source publication's procedure: Within the assay, amplification of reference gene primers was used to estimate how many nucleated cells each sample contained. To quantify the absolute abundance of each unique TCRbeta CDR3 rearrangement, sequence reads were collapsed and filtered. Productive Simpson clonality was computed per sample as the square root of Simpson's diversity index over productive rearrangements. TCRdb limited this immuneACCESS table to in-frame rearrangements with V and J called. A share of clones is missing; checked studies link under half to unresolved V genes, and the rest is unexplained. The V and J calls and clone size are taken from that table; D and trimming were inferred from the DNA. Recorded for this sample are about 240,000 clones; 70% to 90% of them occurred a single time. The ten largest account for 0.9% to 1% of the sample.

On this clone: Its specific antigen is unknown. No base-level quality is on record; no much larger clone is a single base apart.

CDR1 and CDR2, per the germline V gene, are SGHRS and YFSETQ. Including cysteine and phenylalanine, the CDR3 has 14 amino acids. Of the read, only the CDR3 DNA is kept; its 42 bases are in frame from base 1. Cut back by 4 bases and 3 bases, the V and J ends lie 13 bases apart. The chain was built from TRBV5-1 and TRBJ1-2, with no reliable assignment of the D segment. The receptor was isolated from a woman aged 35 to 49 who had recovered from COVID-19. What was sequenced was peripheral blood. The nucleotide sequence reads TGCGCCAGCAGCCCGAGGAGGCCGCACTATGGCTACACCTTC. It is translated as CASSPRRPHYGYTF.